The 27 T cell receptor beta chains below were found in one sample sequenced in a study of T cells after yellow fever vaccination. Via MiXCR, TCRdb re-called the 5' RACE reads, giving one row per CDR3 protein. The sample has roughly 300,000 distinct CDR3 sequences, around 7% seen once. The sequences come from PBMCs, collected 45 days after the first yellow fever vaccination. These receptor sequences come from a man younger than 30 who received the YFV17D yellow fever vaccine.

The table lists this clonotype with many counts. The gene calls are TRBV20-1 and TRBJ2-1, with D unresolved. V lost 7 bases to trimming and J lost 4 bases, with 11 bases between them. Looked up from germline, CDR1 is DFQATT and CDR2 is SNEGSKA (reference sequence). CDR3 size: 12 residues. CDR3 in amino acids: CSVFPAYNEQFF. CDR3 nucleotide sequence: TGCAGTGTCTTCCCAGCGTACAATGAGCAGTTCTTC.

This clonotype was seen at least ten times. This chain's CDR3 is CASRRDVGHLSYNEQFF. CDR3 bases: TGTGCCAGCAGGCGAGACGTGGGACACCTCTCCTACAATGAGCAGTTCTTC. V is TRBV6-2 or TRBV6-3 and J is TRBJ2-1; D is possibly TRBD1 (6 bases). Looked up from germline, CDR1 is MNHEY and CDR2 is SVGEGT. Trimming took off 6 bases at V and 0 bases at J, with 18 bases between the two ends. The CDR3 is 17 residues long.

The V gene is TRBV18, the J gene TRBJ2-5, with TRBD2 identical over 13 bases. The CDR3 is 16 amino acids. The germline CDR1 and CDR2 sequences are KGHSH and LQKENI. J gave up 4 bases and V 2 bases, and 4 bases lay outside the gene matches. The CDR3 is CASSPRGLAGRETQYF. The CDR3 DNA reads TGTGCCAGCTCACCAAGGGGACTAGCGGGGAGAGAGACCCAGTACTTC.

This clonotype was counted once. The chain carries TRBV24-1 and TRBJ2-3; D is ambiguous. Trimming shortened V by 2 bases and J by 3 bases, and 2 bases separated the two germline ends. CDR1 KGHDR and CDR2 SFDVKD come from the germline V gene. This CDR3 has 12 residues. CDR3 sequence (DNA): TGTGCCACCAGTGATTCGACAGATACGCAGTATTTT. Protein: CATSDSTDTQYF.

The rearrangement links TRBV2 to TRBJ2-7, with a weak D call TRBD1 (6 bases). Germline CDR1 is SNHLY and CDR2 is FYNNEI. The CDR3 covers 12 residues. With 4 bases removed from V and 3 bases from J, the gap between germline ends came to 7 bases. The CDR3 loop reads CASSVTGYEQYV. CDR3 nucleotides: TGTGCCAGCAGTGTGACAGGCTACGAGCAGTACGTC.

This clonotype was recorded a few times. This rearrangement joins TRBV4-3 to TRBJ1-2; D is ambiguous. The V end was cut by 1 base, the J end by 4 bases, with 7 bases between. Per germline, CDR1 LGHNA and CDR2 YSLEER. This CDR3 spans 13 amino acids. The CDR3 DNA follows: TGCGCCAGCAGCCAAGCCCCCGGCTATGGCTACACCTTC. Translation: CASSQAPGYGYTF.

This clonotype has only a few counts. This chain links TRBV19 with TRBJ2-6; no clear D. The V end was cut by 7 bases, the J end by 1 base, with 11 bases between. CDR1 and CDR2 (germline): LNHDA, SQIVND (reference sequence). This CDR3 comprises 15 residues. This CDR3 reads CASTPVQSGANVLTF. CDR3 nucleotides: TGTGCCAGTACCCCGGTACAGTCTGGGGCCAACGTCCTGACTTTC.

The CDR3 nucleotides read TGTGCCAGCAGCCAAGGCCAGACGGGGCCCCTCCACTTT. This sequence encodes CASSQGQTGPLHF. The chain is built from TRBV3-1 and TRBJ1-6; no clear D. V lost 1 base and J 13 bases, leaving 11 bases between the germline ends. Germline V gene data show CDR1 as LGHDT and CDR2 as YNNKEL (reference sequence). The CDR3 covers 13 residues.

V gene TRBV18 combines with J gene TRBJ2-7; 7 bases are shared with TRBD2. The CDR3 extends over 15 amino acids. V lost 3 bases, J lost 5 bases, and 10 bases stayed unmatched. The germline CDR1 and CDR2 sequences are KGHSH and LQKENI. CDR3 amino acids: CASSPRQGEGNEQYF. The CDR3 DNA reads TGTGCCAGCTCACCGCGACAAGGGGAGGGAAACGAGCAGTACTTC. The full variable domain, completed using reference TRBV18 and TRBJ2-7, is NAGVMQNPRHLVRRRGQEARLRCSPMKGHSHVYWYRQLPEEGLKFMVYLQKENIIDESGMPKERFSAEFPKEGPSILRIQQVVRGDSAAYFCASSPRQGEGNEQYFGPGTRLTVT.

This clonotype was seen many times. J is TRBJ2-7 and V is TRBV7-2; D is possibly TRBD1 (6 bases). CDR1 SGHTA and CDR2 FQGNSA come from the germline V gene. The CDR3 has 12 amino acids. Trimming shortened V by 8 bases and J by 3 bases, and 11 bases separated the two germline ends. The CDR3 DNA reads TGTGCCAGCGGGACATGGGGCTACGAGCAGTACTTC. Its translation is CASGTWGYEQYF. The variable domain in full, completed from reference TRBV7-2 and TRBJ2-7, reads GAGVSQSPSNKVTEKGKDVELRCDPISGHTALYWYRQSLGQGLEFLIYFQGNSAPDKSGLPSDRFSAERTGGSVSTLTIQRTQQEDSAVYLCASGTWGYEQYFGPGTRLTVT.

This clonotype showed up many times. The CDR3 loop is CASRPTGGSYNEQFF. The DNA of the CDR3 is TGTGCCAGCAGACCAACAGGGGGCTCCTACAATGAGCAGTTCTTC. The rearrangement links TRBV6-5 to TRBJ2-1; TRBD1 agrees at 8 bases. V lost 6 bases to trimming and J lost 0 bases; unmatched junction nucleotides: 4. The CDR3 is made up of 15 amino acids. Germline-derived CDR1 and CDR2 are MNHEY and SVGAGI.

The chain joins TRBV5-5 to TRBJ2-3; 11 nucleotides align to TRBD1. There are 15 residues in the CDR3. V dropped 4 bases and J dropped 6; count of bases not matched to a gene: 7. CDR1 SGHKS and CDR2 YYEKEE come from the germline V gene (reference sequence). The CDR3 DNA sequence: TGTGCCAGCAGCCACCGGGACAGGGGGACGGATACGCAGTATTTT. Its translation: CASSHRDRGTDTQYF.

The chain employs TRBV5-4 and TRBJ2-3, with D maybe TRBD2 (8 bases). CDR3 length equals 17 residues. Germline CDR1 SGHNT, CDR2 YYREEE (reference sequence). V was pared by 3 bases and J by 3 bases, with 20 bases between. The chain's CDR3 is CASSSDREGARTDTQYF. The CDR3 nucleotides read TGTGCCAGCAGCTCTGACCGGGAGGGGGCTCGGACAGATACGCAGTATTTT.

The chain employs TRBV7-8 and TRBJ2-1, with 9 positions matching TRBD2. Germline trimming cut 3 bases from V and 2 bases from J; bases unmatched to any gene: 2. The CDR3 sequence is 15 residues long. CDR1 is SGHVS, CDR2 FQNEAQ, per germline. The CDR3 region is CASSFPSGAYNEQFF. CDR3 in DNA: TGTGCCAGCAGCTTTCCTAGCGGGGCCTACAATGAGCAGTTCTTC.

The genes are TRBV5-1 and TRBJ2-1, with D possibly TRBD1 on 7 matching bases. The CDR3 runs 14 residues. Trimming removed 2 bases from V and 6 bases from J, with 12 bases in between. The germline V gene has CDR1 SGHRS and CDR2 YFSETQ. CDR3 protein: CASSLTGEVNEQFF. The DNA of the CDR3 is TGCGCCAGCAGCTTAACAGGGGAGGTCAATGAGCAGTTCTTC.

Worth noting for this clonotype: The conserved phenylalanine or tryptophan normally closing the CDR3 is absent here, so this likely arose from a read error. This chain uses TRBV20-1 with TRBJ2-3; 8 nucleotides line up with TRBD1. Germline V CDR1 and CDR2: DFQATT, SNEGSKA (reference sequence). The CDR3 loop spans 16 amino acids. Unmatched junction bases numbered 11, after V lost 4 bases and J lost 2 bases. Here the CDR3 DNA reads TGCAGTGCTATCAGAAAAGACAGGGGACACACAGATACGCAGTATTCT. Translated: CSAIRKDRGHTDTQYS.

This clonotype occurred many times. The chain recombines TRBV7-2 with TRBJ1-2; D unclear. Trimming shortened V by 4 bases and J by 4 bases, and 16 bases separated the two germline ends. The CDR3 runs 15 residues. Germline V gene sequence: CDR1 SGHTA, CDR2 FQGNSA. The CDR3 bases are TGTGCCAGCAGCTCCTTCGTTACCGGCCCCTATGGCTACACCTTC. Amino acid sequence: CASSSFVTGPYGYTF.

This chain joins TRBV7-7 and TRBJ2-1; 8 nucleotides match TRBD1. Germline CDR1 reads SSHAT; CDR2 reads FNYEAQ (reference sequence). J gave up 4 bases and V 5 bases, and 7 bases lay outside the gene matches. The CDR3 runs 15 residues. Here the CDR3 reads CASSADDRGYNEQFF. The CDR3 DNA reads as TGTGCCAGCAGCGCCGACGACAGGGGTTACAATGAGCAGTTCTTC.

This clonotype was seen repeatedly, ten times or more. J is TRBJ1-2 and V is TRBV12-3 or TRBV12-4, with TRBD1 matching 7 bases. Germline trimming cut 7 bases from V and 8 bases from J; bases unmatched to any gene: 10. This CDR3 comprises 13 residues. The CDR3 region is CASTTTGVRGYTF. Written as DNA, the CDR3 is TGTGCCAGCACCACCACAGGGGTGCGAGGCTACACCTTC.

This clonotype occurred a few times. J is TRBJ2-3 and V is TRBV4-2; D may be TRBD2 (6 bases). This CDR3 is built from 14 residues. Germline CDR1 LGHNA, CDR2 YNFKEQ. The germline V and J ends were trimmed by 3 bases and 1 base, with 8 bases remaining between them. The CDR3 DNA reads TGTGCCAGCAGCCACGAGCGGGGCACAGATACGCAGTATTTT. As protein: CASSHERGTDTQYF.

This clonotype appeared many times. The chain has TRBV5-1 and TRBJ2-3, with D unclear. Trimming left V 2 bases short and J 5 bases short, with 9 bases between. Per germline, CDR1 SGHRS and CDR2 YFSETQ. There are 13 residues in the CDR3. CDR3 sequence (DNA): TGCGCCAGCAGCTTAGGACCGGGAGATACGCAGTATTTT. Protein product: CASSLGPGDTQYF. Drawing the rest from reference TRBV5-1 and TRBJ2-3, the complete variable domain is KAGVTQTPRYLIKTRGQQVTLSCSPISGHRSVSWYQQTPGQGLQFLFEYFSETQRNKGNFPGRFSGRQFSNSRSEMNVSTLELGDSALYLCASSLGPGDTQYFGPGTRLTVL.

The chain uses TRBV3-1 and TRBJ2-3; D is undetermined. The V end lost 6 bases, the J end lost 4 bases, and 11 bases lay between the germline ends. The CDR3 contains 13 residues. CDR1 LGHDT and CDR2 YNNKEL come from the germline V gene (reference sequence). CDR3 in amino acids: CASSRPGADTQYF. CDR3 DNA: TGTGCCAGCAGTCGACCAGGCGCAGATACGCAGTATTTT.

This clonotype was seen a handful of times. The gene calls are TRBV13 and TRBJ1-1, with D hard to call. Germline CDR1 and CDR2: PRHDT and FYEKMQ (reference sequence). Trimming stripped 2 bases from V and 4 bases from J, with 8 bases between. There are 13 residues in the CDR3. As DNA, the CDR3 is TGTGCCAGCAGCTTAACCATGGGCACTGAAGCTTTCTTT. Protein: CASSLTMGTEAFF.

This clonotype was detected a few times. This rearrangement joins TRBV18 to TRBJ1-4; D might be TRBD1 (6 bases). CDR1 KGHSH and CDR2 LQKENI come from the germline V gene. The CDR3 is 14 residues long. Trimming stripped 6 bases from V and 4 bases from J, with 12 bases between. CDR3 sequence (DNA): TGTGCCAGCTCGTCCAGGGGTATTAATGAAAAACTGTTTTTT. Translation gives CASSSRGINEKLFF.

This chain uses TRBV5-1 with TRBJ2-1, with 13 bases fitting TRBD2. V lost 3 bases, J lost 6 bases, and 3 bases stayed unmatched. The CDR3 length is 15 residues. Germline CDR1 and CDR2: SGHRS and YFSETQ. The CDR3 here is CASSSTSGGANEQFF. The CDR3 coding sequence is TGCGCCAGCAGCTCAACTAGCGGGGGGGCCAATGAGCAGTTCTTC. The entire variable domain, with the rest obtained from reference TRBV5-1 and TRBJ2-1, is as follows: KAGVTQTPRYLIKTRGQQVTLSCSPISGHRSVSWYQQTPGQGLQFLFEYFSETQRNKGNFPGRFSGRQFSNSRSEMNVSTLELGDSALYLCASSSTSGGANEQFFGPGTRLTVL.

A word on this clonotype: A read error may explain this, as a much larger clone is one base away. DNA for the CDR3: TGTGCCAGCACCCCTAGCGGGGGGGCCGTCTTCGAGCAGTACTTC. Its translation is CASTPSGGAVFEQYF. The genes are TRBV13 and TRBJ2-7, with 12 nucleotides matching TRBD2. CDR1 and CDR2 (germline): PRHDT, FYEKMQ (reference sequence). The CDR3 consists of 15 residues. J lost 6 bases, V lost 7 bases, and 10 bases had no gene match. The full variable domain, its missing parts supplied by reference TRBV13 and TRBJ2-7, is AAGVIQSPRHLIKEKRETATLKCYPIPRHDTVYWYQQGPGQDPQFLISFYEKMQSDKGSIPDRFSAQQFSDYHSELNMSSLELGDSALYFCASTPSGGAVFEQYFGPGTRLTVT.

The rearrangement joins TRBV7-2 to TRBJ2-3, with 8 nucleotides matching TRBD2. The trim removed 5 bases at V and 0 bases at J, leaving 7 bases unmatched. Germline CDR1 SGHTA, CDR2 FQGNSA. This CDR3 has 16 residues. The CDR3: CASSPFGGGSTDTQYF. The CDR3 nucleotides are TGTGCCAGCAGCCCATTTGGCGGGGGGAGCACAGATACGCAGTATTTT. The variable domain in full, completed from reference TRBV7-2 and TRBJ2-3, reads GAGVSQSPSNKVTEKGKDVELRCDPISGHTALYWYRQSLGQGLEFLIYFQGNSAPDKSGLPSDRFSAERTGGSVSTLTIQRTQQEDSAVYLCASSPFGGGSTDTQYFGPGTRLTVL.